The present T cell receptor beta chain was sequenced within a study of beta chain features in type 1 diabetes. Study-level findings and limits: cDNA sequencing could over-represent cells with high TCR expression. The similarity of naive, central memory and Treg TCRB repertoires appeared greater among patients than among healthy donors.

For this clone: Antigen unknown.

TCRB transcripts that were expressed got sequenced, as all of the isolated RNA had been reverse transcribed. The protocol was immunoSEQ multiplex PCR, while the TCRdb copy is restricted to in-frame clones and leaves out a portion. The table has around 300,000 clones, 9.5% to 11% seen once; the top ten hold under 0.02%. The germline V gene encodes CDR1 MNHEY and CDR2 SMNVEV (reference sequence). The CDR3 loop spans 15 amino acids. V gave up 6 bases and J gave up 3 bases; unmatched junction bases: 7. The sequence derives from a woman in her twenties or thirties in good health. The chain is built from TRBV27 and TRBJ2-7; 11 bases are a match to TRBD2. Sequenced: naive CD4+ T cells from blood. CDR3 region: CASSSTGTSGYEQYF. CDR3 DNA sequence: TGTGCCAGCAGCAGCACCGGGACTAGCGGCTACGAGCAGTACTTC.